Below are 27 T cell receptor beta chains sequenced from a single sample in a study of shared clonotypes between healthy human individuals. Profiled with immunoSEQ multiplex PCR; TCRdb holds only in-frame clones, not every one. The data hold around 2.3 million clones, with 95% observed a single time. Sequenced input: naive CD4+ T cells sorted from blood. Documented subset: CD45RA+ positively selected. The receptors shown here come from a man aged 18-30 years in good health.

V gene TRBV10-3 combines with J gene TRBJ1-2, with D uncertain. Trimming took 10 bases from V and 1 from J, leaving 10 bases between them. There are 12 residues in the CDR3. CDR1 is ENHRY, CDR2 SYGVKD, per germline. The CDR3 DNA sequence: TGTGCCACGACGGCCAATAACTATGGCTACACCTTC. As protein: CATTANNYGYTF.

The V call is TRBV15, the J call TRBJ2-4, with D perhaps TRBD2 (6 bases). Trimming cost V 11 bases and J 1 base, with 12 bases left between them. The germline CDR1 and CDR2 sequences are LNHNV and YYDKDF (reference sequence). This CDR3 region has 13 residues. The chain's CDR3 is CASSAGAKNIQYF. The CDR3 nucleotides are TGTGCCTCGTCGGCGGGGGCCAAAAACATTCAGTACTTC.

This clone was seen a single time. The chain is built from TRBV18 and TRBJ2-7; a possible D gene is TRBD2 (5 bases). V dropped 5 bases and J dropped 3 bases, with 11 bases sitting between them. The CDR3 runs to 13 residues. Germline V CDR1 and CDR2: KGHSH, LQKENI. CDR3 sequence reads: CASSSGDVYEQYF. In nucleotides, the CDR3 is TGTGCCAGCTCAAGCGGCGATGTCTACGAGCAGTACTTC.

The chain uses TRBV30 and TRBJ1-3; tentative D call: TRBD1 (5 bases). The CDR3 extends over 16 amino acids. V was pared by 2 bases and J by 0 bases, with 14 bases between. Germline V gene lookup returns CDR1 GTSNPN and CDR2 SVGIG (reference sequence). CDR3 sequence: CAWSLQATYSGNTIYF. The DNA for the CDR3 is TGTGCCTGGAGTCTACAGGCTACTTACTCTGGAAACACCATATATTTT.

The chain couples TRBV28 to TRBJ1-6; no firm D call. CDR1 is MDHEN, CDR2 SYDVKM, per germline. The CDR3 is 12 amino acids. Trimming took off 7 bases at V and 9 bases at J, with 10 bases between the two ends. CDR3 protein: CASNQPPSPLHF. The CDR3 nucleotides are TGTGCCAGCAACCAACCCCCTTCACCCCTCCACTTT.

In nucleotides, the CDR3 is TGTGCCAGCAGCCCAGTAGCCTACGAGCAGTACTTC. Its protein product is CASSPVAYEQYF. The J gene is TRBJ2-7, the V gene TRBV7-9; D unresolved. Germline V gene sequence: CDR1 SEHNR, CDR2 FQNEAQ (reference sequence). Trimming removed 5 bases at V and 2 bases at J, with 7 bases between. The length of the CDR3 is 12 residues. Full variable domain (rest looked up from reference TRBV7-9 and TRBJ2-7): DTGVSQNPRHKITKRGQNVTFRCDPISEHNRLYWYRQTLGQGPEFLTYFQNEAQLEKSRLLSDRFSAERPKGSFSTLEIQRTEQGDSAMYLCASSPVAYEQYFGPGTRLTVT.

The chain carries TRBV6-1 and TRBJ2-6; D gene ambiguous. This CDR3 region has 14 residues. The germline V gene has CDR1 MNHNS and CDR2 SASEGT. Deletions cut 6 bases from V and 2 bases from J, with 8 bases between. This CDR3 is CASSLGTGANVLTF. CDR3 DNA: TGTGCCAGCAGCCTAGGGACTGGGGCCAACGTCCTGACTTTC.

The chain links TRBV6-5 to TRBJ2-5; D perhaps matches TRBD1 (7 bases). V lost 7 bases, J lost 4 bases, and 16 bases lay in between. The CDR3 consists of 14 residues. The germline gives CDR1 MNHEY, CDR2 SVGAGI. CDR3 sequence reads: CASTRAQGGETQYF. The CDR3 DNA reads TGTGCCAGCACCAGAGCGCAGGGGGGAGAGACCCAGTACTTC.

This clone was picked up one time. The chain carries TRBV5-5 and TRBJ1-6; 10 positions agree with TRBD1. CDR1 and CDR2 (germline): SGHKS, YYEKEE (reference sequence). The CDR3 is made up of 15 amino acids. The ends lost 2 bases at V and 9 bases at J; junction bases unmatched: 5. The CDR3 nucleotides are TGTGCCAGCAGCTTTGGGACAGGGGTTGGTTCACCCCTCCACTTT. It translates to CASSFGTGVGSPLHF.

In regard to this clone: Other DNA sequences in this sample translate to the same CDR3. This chain links TRBV6-1 with TRBJ1-5, with 11 bases lining up with TRBD1. V shed 3 bases and J 6 bases; nucleotides not matched to a gene: 1. The CDR3 covers 14 residues. Germline V gene lookup returns CDR1 MNHNS and CDR2 SASEGT. CDR3 amino acids: CASSEGQGGQPQHF. CDR3 coding DNA: TGTGCCAGCAGTGAGGGACAGGGGGGTCAGCCCCAGCATTTT.

The V call is TRBV18, the J call TRBJ1-6, with no clear D. The ends were cut back, 2 bases at V and 4 bases at J, with 12 bases in the middle. The CDR3 has 16 residues. Looked up from germline, CDR1 is KGHSH and CDR2 is LQKENI. This CDR3 is CASSPSWGKYNSPLHF. CDR3 DNA: TGTGCCAGCTCACCAAGCTGGGGTAAATATAATTCACCCCTCCACTTT.

V and J are TRBV6-6 and TRBJ2-7, with D unclear. The CDR3 contains 15 residues. Trimming took 6 bases from V and 2 from J, leaving 17 bases between them. The germline V gene has CDR1 MNHNY and CDR2 SVGAGI (reference sequence). CDR3 sequence reads: CASRTGSPTPYEQYF. CDR3 DNA: TGTGCCAGCAGAACCGGGTCCCCGACCCCCTACGAGCAGTACTTC.

The chain joins TRBV5-4 to TRBJ2-1; 7 bases fit TRBD1. This CDR3 has 16 amino acids. The trim removed 2 bases at V and 7 bases at J, leaving 12 bases unmatched. Germline CDR1 is SGHNT and CDR2 is YYREEE (reference sequence). The CDR3 sequence: CASSLKKPGGRNEQFF. CDR3 sequence (DNA): TGTGCCAGCAGCTTAAAAAAGCCAGGGGGTCGGAATGAGCAGTTCTTC.

This rearrangement joins TRBV10-3 to TRBJ1-4; 8 bases fit TRBD1. Germline-derived CDR1 and CDR2 are ENHRY and SYGVKD. The trim removed 3 bases at V and 8 bases at J, leaving 5 bases unmatched. The CDR3 totals 14 residues. Written as DNA, the CDR3 is TGTGCCATCAGTGAAACAGGGGGTCGAGAAAAACTGTTTTTT. Protein: CAISETGGREKLFF.

This rearrangement joins TRBV11-2 to TRBJ1-2; D is uncertain. Germline V gene lookup returns CDR1 SGHAT and CDR2 FQNNGV. The CDR3 is made up of 14 amino acids. The ends were cut back, 1 base at V and 4 bases at J, with 10 bases in the middle. The chain's CDR3 is CASSLAGRVYGYTF. CDR3 nucleotides: TGTGCCAGCAGCTTAGCTGGTCGGGTCTATGGCTACACCTTC.

The chain combines TRBV30 with TRBJ1-5, with TRBD1 matching over 7 bases. Germline V CDR1 and CDR2: GTSNPN, SVGIG (reference sequence). V trimming: 6 bases; J trimming: 1 base; junction bases outside the gene matches: 6. The CDR3 has 14 residues. The CDR3 bases are TGTGCCTGTAACCGGGGACAGAGCAATCAGCCCCAGCATTTT. It specifies CACNRGQSNQPQHF.

With regard to this clone: The sample contains more than one DNA sequence encoding this CDR3. The chain combines TRBV29-1 with TRBJ1-2; no clear D. Trimming removed 4 bases at V and 0 bases at J, with 6 bases between. Germline lookup yields CDR1 SQVTM and CDR2 ANQGSEA. This CDR3 has 12 amino acids. The CDR3 protein is CSVAKPNYGYTF. DNA of the CDR3: TGCAGCGTTGCCAAACCTAACTATGGCTACACCTTC.

V and J are TRBV6-5 and TRBJ1-5, with TRBD1 matching 11 bases. This CDR3 region has 14 residues. Germline V lookup: CDR1 MNHEY, CDR2 SVGAGI. Germline trimming cut 6 bases from V and 10 bases from J; bases unmatched to any gene: 8. The CDR3: CASSRGQGGGPQHF. The CDR3 DNA follows: TGTGCCAGCAGCCGGGGACAGGGGGGAGGACCCCAGCATTTT.

The rearrangement links TRBV5-5 to TRBJ1-6; TRBD1 is a possible D gene (5 bases). This CDR3 spans 18 amino acids. V lost 4 bases to trimming and J lost 5 bases, with 22 bases between them. The germline gives CDR1 SGHKS, CDR2 YYEKEE (reference sequence). Here the CDR3 DNA reads TGTGCCAGCAGCGGGGGGACCGTTACCGCTTTAGATAATTCACCCCTCCACTTT. It translates to CASSGGTVTALDNSPLHF.

CDR3: CASTLQFSGANVLTF. The DNA of the CDR3 is TGTGCCAGCACCTTACAATTTTCTGGGGCCAACGTCCTGACTTTC. The chain carries TRBV6-6 and TRBJ2-6; no definite D call. Germline V lookup: CDR1 MNHNY, CDR2 SVGAGI (reference sequence). The V end lost 7 bases, the J end lost 1 base, and 11 bases lay between the germline ends. This CDR3 has 15 amino acids.

This chain links TRBV7-9 with TRBJ2-3; 7 bases agree with TRBD1. The V gene's germline CDR1 is SEHNR and CDR2 FQNEAQ (reference sequence). The CDR3 runs 16 residues. Trimming removed 5 bases from V and 0 bases from J; junction bases left unmatched: 8. The CDR3 DNA sequence: TGTGCCAGCAGCCCACAGGGGTACCCTAGCACAGATACGCAGTATTTT. As protein: CASSPQGYPSTDTQYF.

The J gene is TRBJ2-2, the V gene TRBV14; the D is unclear. The germline CDR1 and CDR2 sequences are SGHDN and FVKESK. The V and J ends lost 1 base and 7 bases respectively, with 7 bases between them. CDR3 length: 13 residues. CDR3 bases: TGTGCCAGCAGCCAAGTGGGGAACGGGGAGCTGTTTTTT. It codes for CASSQVGNGELFF.

About this clone itself: This sample also contains other DNA sequences that code for the same CDR3. V is TRBV5-1 and J is TRBJ1-4, with D unresolved. V lost 0 bases and J lost 2, with 8 bases in between. Germline-derived CDR1 and CDR2 are SGHRS and YFSETQ. The length of the CDR3 is 15 residues. As DNA, the CDR3 is TGCGCCAGCAGCTTGGGAGGTCAGACTAATGAAAAACTGTTTTTT. Its protein product is CASSLGGQTNEKLFF.

V usage is TRBV28 and J usage is TRBJ1-3, with 7 nucleotides matching TRBD1. V was clipped by 6 bases and J by 0 bases; unmatched bases: 5. Germline CDR1 reads MDHEN; CDR2 reads SYDVKM. The length of the CDR3 is 15 residues. CDR3 sequence (DNA): TGTGCCAGCAGGGGACAGATTAGCTCTGGAAACACCATATATTTT. It translates to CASRGQISSGNTIYF.

This chain uses TRBV30 with TRBJ1-1; D perhaps matches TRBD1 (6 bases). Germline CDR1 is GTSNPN and CDR2 is SVGIG (reference sequence). Trimming took off 0 bases at V and 5 bases at J, with 16 bases between the two ends. The CDR3 consists of 15 residues. The CDR3: CAWSVGKGGLTEAFF. CDR3 bases: TGTGCCTGGAGTGTAGGGAAAGGGGGGCTGACTGAAGCTTTCTTT.

The V call is TRBV6-5, the J call TRBJ1-1; D not certain. The CDR3 spans 13 residues. Germline lookup yields CDR1 MNHEY and CDR2 SVGAGI. V lost 0 bases to trimming and J lost 7 bases, with 9 bases between them. The CDR3 spells CASSYSFRIEAFF. The CDR3 DNA follows: TGTGCCAGCAGTTACTCGTTCCGGATTGAAGCTTTCTTT.

The chain employs TRBV7-8 and TRBJ2-1, with 8 bases that match TRBD2. Germline V lookup: CDR1 SGHVS, CDR2 FQNEAQ. The CDR3 covers 16 residues. V trimming: 5 bases; J trimming: 5 bases; junction bases outside the gene matches: 11. The CDR3 coding sequence is TGTGCCAGCAGCCCATGGGCGGGGGGAGGCGACAATGAGCAGTTCTTC. It encodes CASSPWAGGGDNEQFF.